These 28 T cell receptor beta chains originate from one sample sequenced in a study of regulatory T cells in long-lasting Graves disease. The time point: newly diagnosed GD, antithyroid drugs for less than 3 months. From PBMCs, RNA was extracted and then used to make the TCR library. Sequencing libraries for TCR beta were prepared with iRepertoire HTBI primers and Arm-PCR of CDR3 regions. Via MiXCR, TCRdb re-called the multiplex PCR reads, giving one row per CDR3 protein. The table records roughly 440,000 distinct CDR3 sequences, 16% of them present only once. In addition, the sample was reused for a study of T cells in Graves' hyperthyroidism and ophthalmopathy.

The source material was peripheral blood mononuclear cells (PBMCs), sampled at new diagnosis, from a patient treated with antithyroid drugs. These receptors were collected from a young woman with Graves disease.

The genes are TRBV20-1 and TRBJ2-7; perhaps TRBD1 as D (11 bases). Looked up from germline, CDR1 is DFQATT and CDR2 is SNEGSKA (reference sequence). The CDR3 runs 17 residues. V was cut by 6 bases and J by 5 bases, with 29 bases left in between. The CDR3 DNA is TGCAGTGCCACCCCAGCGGGGGGGGACAGGGGGTTAAACGAGCAGTACTTC. Its protein is CSATPAGGDRGLNEQYF.

The J gene is TRBJ2-1, the V gene TRBV9; 7 nucleotides align to TRBD2. After removal of 6 bases from V and 0 bases from J, the junction contained 3 bases not matched to a gene. Germline CDR1 SGDLS, CDR2 YYNGEE. The CDR3 covers 14 residues. The CDR3 DNA is TGTGCCAGCATCAGGGAGGGCTCCTACAATGAGCAGTTCTTC. This gives the protein CASIREGSYNEQFF.

Many counts were recorded for this clonotype. The chain links TRBV5-1 to TRBJ1-1; 12 nucleotides agree with TRBD1. Trimming removed 4 bases from V and 4 bases from J; junction bases left unmatched: 5. This CDR3 contains 15 residues. Germline CDR1 SGHRS, CDR2 YFSETQ. The CDR3, as DNA: TGCGCCAGCAGCAGGGACAGGGGGCTCGGCACTGAAGCTTTCTTT. The encoded protein is CASSRDRGLGTEAFF.

This clonotype was seen ten or more times. The V call is TRBV6-1, the J call TRBJ1-3, with D possibly TRBD1 on 5 matching bases. This CDR3 is 15 amino acids long. CDR1 MNHNS and CDR2 SASEGT come from the germline V gene. V lost 6 bases, J lost 0 bases, and 12 bases lay in between. This CDR3 is CASSPDRYSGNTIYF. CDR3 DNA sequence: TGTGCCAGCAGCCCAGACAGATACTCTGGAAACACCATATATTTT.

This clonotype was observed many times. The rearrangement uses TRBV6-1 and TRBJ2-7, with 7 positions matching TRBD1. The CDR3 contains 17 residues. Unmatched junction bases numbered 15, after V lost 3 bases and J lost 4 bases. Germline loops: CDR1 MNHNS, CDR2 SASEGT. This chain's CDR3 is CASSEARGGPEKYEQYF. CDR3 coding DNA: TGTGCCAGCAGTGAGGCGCGAGGGGGCCCCGAAAAATACGAGCAGTACTTC.

This clonotype was observed at least ten times. In DNA, the CDR3 is TGTGCCAGCAGTGAATCGGGCCCTAGCTCCTACAATGAGCAGTTCTTC. The encoded protein is CASSESGPSSYNEQFF. The rearrangement uses TRBV2 and TRBJ2-1; no definite D call. The germline V gene has CDR1 SNHLY and CDR2 FYNNEI. The CDR3 totals 16 residues. V gave up 2 bases and J gave up 0 bases, with 11 bases separating them.

The rearrangement joins TRBV6-2 or TRBV6-3 to TRBJ2-1; 10 bases match TRBD2. The CDR3 extends over 15 amino acids. Germline trimming cut 1 base from V and 5 bases from J; bases unmatched to any gene: 2. CDR1 is MNHEY, CDR2 SVGEGT, per germline. The CDR3 DNA follows: TGTGCCAGCAGTTACTTCAGCGGGAGGGACAATGAGCAGTTCTTC. This encodes CASSYFSGRDNEQFF.

The genes are TRBV5-6 and TRBJ2-7; D remains unclear. The CDR3 consists of 14 residues. The ends were cut back, 2 bases at V and 2 bases at J, with 11 bases in the middle. CDR1 is SGHDT and CDR2 is YYEEEE in the germline V gene. DNA for the CDR3: TGTGCCAGCAGCTTTGTGTCTAATACCTACGAGCAGTACTTC. Protein: CASSFVSNTYEQYF.

This clonotype was seen only a few times. This sequence joins TRBV4-3 and TRBJ1-2; D gene uncertain. The germline V and J ends were trimmed by 1 base and 4 bases, with 13 bases remaining between them. Germline CDR1 reads LGHNA; CDR2 reads YSLEER. This CDR3 is 15 amino acids long. CDR3 in amino acids: CASSQGSSRTYGYTF. CDR3 DNA sequence: TGCGCCAGCAGCCAAGGGAGCAGTAGAACCTATGGCTACACCTTC.

The V and J genes are TRBV30 and TRBJ2-7; 10 bases align to TRBD1. J was trimmed by 2 bases and V by 3 bases; bases with no gene match: 4. The CDR3 has 14 amino acids. Germline V gives CDR1 GTSNPN, CDR2 SVGIG (reference sequence). Here the CDR3 reads CAWSAGTGAYEQYF. The CDR3 DNA reads TGTGCCTGGAGCGCCGGGACAGGGGCCTACGAGCAGTACTTC.

In this sample, this clonotype turned up many times. The V gene is TRBV2, the J gene TRBJ2-3; 10 bases fit TRBD2. The CDR3 is 15 amino acids. Trimming cost V 6 bases and J 2 bases; bases outside gene matches: 5. Germline V gene lookup returns CDR1 SNHLY and CDR2 FYNNEI. CDR3 coding DNA: TGTGCCAGCAGCCCAGGACTAGCGGCCACAGATACGCAGTATTTT. As protein: CASSPGLAATDTQYF.

Ten or more counts support this clonotype. The J gene is TRBJ1-1, the V gene TRBV12-3 or TRBV12-4; maybe TRBD1 (5 bases). Trimming cost V 6 bases and J 0 bases, with 8 bases left between them. The CDR3 loop spans 13 amino acids. The CDR3 bases are TGTGCCAGCAGGAGACAGATGAACACTGAAGCTTTCTTT. Encoded protein: CASRRQMNTEAFF.

This clonotype showed up many times. The CDR3 spells CSARSVYNEQFF. The DNA for the CDR3 is TGCAGTGCTAGGAGCGTCTACAATGAGCAGTTCTTC. The gene calls are TRBV20-1 and TRBJ2-1; D is undetermined. This CDR3 comprises 12 residues. Trimming pared 3 bases from V and 3 bases from J, leaving 6 bases between. The germline V gene has CDR1 DFQATT and CDR2 SNEGSKA (reference sequence).

This clonotype was found a few times. This chain joins TRBV6-1 and TRBJ2-7; D might be TRBD2 (6 bases). CDR1 is MNHNS, CDR2 SASEGT, per germline. The CDR3 is 12 amino acids. V lost 8 bases and J 0 bases, leaving 8 bases between the germline ends. The chain's CDR3 is CASAGGSYEQYF. CDR3 bases: TGTGCCAGCGCCGGGGGCTCCTACGAGCAGTACTTC.

Concerning this clonotype: A much larger clone is a single base away; this may be a read error. The chain has TRBV24-1 and TRBJ2-1, with D tentatively TRBD1 or TRBD2 (5 bases each). The CDR3 consists of 14 residues. Germline V CDR1 and CDR2: KGHDR, SFDVKD. The CDR3 DNA reads as TGTGTCACCAGTGATTTAGGGACCGGTTCCGAGCAGTTCTTC. It specifies CVTSDLGTGSEQFF.

V usage is TRBV7-9 and J usage is TRBJ2-2; 9 nucleotides match TRBD1. This CDR3 contains 14 residues. CDR1 SEHNR and CDR2 FQNEAQ come from the germline V gene (reference sequence). Trimming at V came to 11 bases and at J to 3 bases, leaving 7 bases not matched to a gene. CDR3 sequence reads: CAGKTGGYTGELFF. The DNA for the CDR3 is TGTGCCGGAAAGACAGGGGGATACACCGGGGAGCTGTTTTTT.

A few counts support this clonotype. V is TRBV7-2 and J is TRBJ2-2, with D possibly matching TRBD1 (7 bases). V was trimmed by 3 bases and J by 6 bases, leaving 11 bases between them. Germline V lookup: CDR1 SGHTA, CDR2 FQGNSA. The CDR3 is 14 residues long. CDR3 coding DNA: TGTGCCAGCAGCTTGAGCAGGGGGGCCGGGGAGCTGTTTTTT. This translates into CASSLSRGAGELFF.

This clonotype appeared many times. The chain uses TRBV2 and TRBJ1-1; D is possibly TRBD1 (5 bases). The germline V and J ends were trimmed by 7 bases and 3 bases, with 15 bases remaining between them. The CDR3 extends over 14 amino acids. CDR1 and CDR2 from the germline V gene are SNHLY and FYNNEI. CDR3 in DNA: TGTGCCAGCACCACCGAGGGGTTAGACACTGAAGCTTTCTTT. The encoded protein is CASTTEGLDTEAFF.

This clonotype was detected a few times. CDR3: CASKPGGSSGELFF. The DNA of the CDR3 is TGTGCCAGCAAGCCAGGGGGGTCGAGCGGGGAGCTGTTTTTT. This chain uses TRBV3-1 with TRBJ2-2; D perhaps matches TRBD1 (7 bases). V was trimmed by 7 bases and J by 7 bases, leaving 16 bases between them. The CDR3 contains 14 residues. Germline V gene sequence: CDR1 LGHDT, CDR2 YNNKEL (reference sequence).

This clonotype was seen ten or more times. The gene calls are TRBV6-1 and TRBJ2-3, with 10 positions matching TRBD2. CDR1 and CDR2 (germline): MNHNS, SASEGT. This CDR3 is 14 amino acids long. J lost 6 bases, V lost 8 bases, and 8 bases had no gene match. The CDR3 nucleotides are TGTGCCAGCGAAGGACTAGCGGTGGGGGATACGCAGTATTTT. Translating gives CASEGLAVGDTQYF.

V and J are TRBV20-1 and TRBJ2-3; 10 bases line up with TRBD2. This CDR3 has 17 residues. Germline V gene lookup returns CDR1 DFQATT and CDR2 SNEGSKA (reference sequence). V shed 7 bases, J shed 2 bases, and the junction held 15 bases outside the gene matches. The CDR3 loop reads CSVTTSGTAFYTDTQYF. The CDR3 nucleotides are TGCAGTGTTACAACTAGCGGGACCGCATTTTACACAGATACGCAGTATTTT.

This clonotype was observed many times. The V and J genes are TRBV20-1 and TRBJ2-7; D is uncertain. Germline V gives CDR1 DFQATT, CDR2 SNEGSKA (reference sequence). With 5 bases removed from V and 0 bases from J, the gap between germline ends came to 11 bases. The CDR3 has 13 residues. CDR3 sequence: CSARRTGSYEQYF. CDR3 DNA sequence: TGCAGTGCTCGCAGGACGGGCTCCTACGAGCAGTACTTC.

This clonotype was detected many times. This sequence joins TRBV20-1 and TRBJ2-3; a weak D match, TRBD2 (6 bases). CDR3 length: 12 residues. In germline, CDR1 is DFQATT, CDR2 SNEGSKA (reference sequence). V was pared by 0 bases and J by 5 bases, with 6 bases between. The CDR3 here is CSAREAGDTQYF. The CDR3 coding sequence is TGCAGTGCTAGAGAAGCGGGAGATACGCAGTATTTT.

This clonotype was seen a handful of times. CDR3 DNA sequence: TGTGCCAGCAGTGACGCGGGTCAGCAGTTCTTC. Its protein is CASSDAGQQFF. The chain couples TRBV25-1 to TRBJ2-1, with D possibly TRBD2 on 5 matching bases. CDR1 is MGHDK and CDR2 is SYGVNS in the germline V gene. The CDR3 covers 11 residues. V was shortened by 3 bases and J by 11 bases, with 8 bases between the two germline ends.

Many counts were recorded for this clonotype. J is TRBJ1-6 and V is TRBV20-1; 7 nucleotides line up with TRBD1. There are 14 residues in the CDR3. Trimming cost V 2 bases and J 5 bases; bases outside gene matches: 3. Germline V gene data show CDR1 as DFQATT and CDR2 as SNEGSKA (reference sequence). The CDR3 region has the DNA TGCAGTGCTAGACCAGGGGGGAATAATTCACCCCTCCACTTT. Protein sequence: CSARPGGNNSPLHF.

The chain joins TRBV5-1 to TRBJ2-5; a possible D gene is TRBD1 (5 bases). Germline loops: CDR1 SGHRS, CDR2 YFSETQ. The germline V and J ends were trimmed by 4 bases and 4 bases, with 14 bases remaining between them. CDR3 length equals 14 residues. The CDR3 sequence is CASSMGRTAETQYF. DNA of the CDR3: TGCGCCAGCAGCATGGGGCGGACCGCAGAGACCCAGTACTTC.

The chain couples TRBV7-3 to TRBJ2-1; D is possibly TRBD2 (5 bases). The ends were cut back, 5 bases at V and 1 base at J, with 24 bases in the middle. The germline CDR1 and CDR2 sequences are SGHTA and FQGTGA. The CDR3 runs to 19 residues. In nucleotides, the CDR3 is TGTGCCAGCAGCCAAAGGGCCCCCCTAGGGCGGACTTCCTACAATGAGCAGTTCTTC. Amino acids: CASSQRAPLGRTSYNEQFF.

This clonotype was detected many times. J is TRBJ2-2 and V is TRBV6-5; D possibly uses TRBD1 or TRBD2 (5 bases each). The V and J ends lost 1 base and 5 bases respectively, with 11 bases between them. The CDR3 has 15 amino acids. CDR1 is MNHEY, CDR2 SVGAGI, per germline. CDR3 in DNA: TGTGCCAGCAGTTACTGGGTAGGGGAGACCGGGGAGCTGTTTTTT. Protein sequence: CASSYWVGETGELFF.